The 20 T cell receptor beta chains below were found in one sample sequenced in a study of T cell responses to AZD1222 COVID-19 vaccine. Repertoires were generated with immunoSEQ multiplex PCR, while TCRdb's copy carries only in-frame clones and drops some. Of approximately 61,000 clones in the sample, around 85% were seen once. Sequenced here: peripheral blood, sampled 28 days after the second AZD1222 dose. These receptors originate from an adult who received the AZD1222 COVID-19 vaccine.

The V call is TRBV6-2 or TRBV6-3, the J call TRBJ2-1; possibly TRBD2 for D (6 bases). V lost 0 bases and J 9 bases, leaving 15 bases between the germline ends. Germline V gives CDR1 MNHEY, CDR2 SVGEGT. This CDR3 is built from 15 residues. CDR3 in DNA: TGTGCCAGCAGTTACTCGATTTCTAGCGCACGTGAGCAGTTCTTC. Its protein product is CASSYSISSAREQFF.

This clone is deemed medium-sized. The CDR3 bases are TGTGCCAGCAGCTTAGGGGGAGGGGGCTCCTACGAGCAGTACTTC. This translates into CASSLGGGGSYEQYF. This rearrangement joins TRBV7-2 to TRBJ2-7; D might be TRBD2 (7 bases). Germline lookup yields CDR1 SGHTA and CDR2 FQGNSA. The CDR3 extends over 15 amino acids. Deletions cut 1 base from V and 0 bases from J, with 10 bases between.

DNA for the CDR3: TGTGCCAGCAGCTTCCTAACCACAATTTCTGGGGCCAACGTCCTGACTTTC. This sequence encodes CASSFLTTISGANVLTF. V usage is TRBV7-9 and J usage is TRBJ2-6; unclear D gene. Germline V lookup: CDR1 SEHNR, CDR2 FQNEAQ (reference sequence). The CDR3 is made up of 17 amino acids. Between the trimmed V and J ends, which lost 3 bases and 1 base, there was a span of 13 bases.

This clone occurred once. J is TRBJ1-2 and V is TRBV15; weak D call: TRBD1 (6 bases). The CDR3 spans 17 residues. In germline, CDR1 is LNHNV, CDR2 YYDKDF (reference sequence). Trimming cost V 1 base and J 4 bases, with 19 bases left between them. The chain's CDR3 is CATSRGREGGLGYGYTF. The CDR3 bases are TGTGCCACCAGCAGAGGACGAGAGGGGGGCCTGGGCTATGGCTACACCTTC.

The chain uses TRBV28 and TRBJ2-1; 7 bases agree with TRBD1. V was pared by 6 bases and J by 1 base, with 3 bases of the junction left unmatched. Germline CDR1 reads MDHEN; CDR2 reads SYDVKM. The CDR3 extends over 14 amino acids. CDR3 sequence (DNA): TGTGCCAGCAGATCACAGGGGTCCTACAATGAGCAGTTCTTC. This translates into CASRSQGSYNEQFF.

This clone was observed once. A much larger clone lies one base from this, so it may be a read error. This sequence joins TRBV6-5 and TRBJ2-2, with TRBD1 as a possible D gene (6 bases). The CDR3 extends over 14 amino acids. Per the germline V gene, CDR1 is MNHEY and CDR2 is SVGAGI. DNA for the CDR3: TGTGCCAACAGTTACAACAGGGATAGCGGGGAGCTGTTTTTT. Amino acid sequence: CANSYNRDSGELFF.

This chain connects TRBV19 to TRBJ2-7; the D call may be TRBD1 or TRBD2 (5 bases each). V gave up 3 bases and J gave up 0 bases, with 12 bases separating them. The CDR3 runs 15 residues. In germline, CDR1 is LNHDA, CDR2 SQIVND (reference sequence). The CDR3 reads CASSIVWGSSYEQYF. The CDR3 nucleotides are TGTGCCAGTAGTATCGTTTGGGGGAGCTCCTACGAGCAGTACTTC.

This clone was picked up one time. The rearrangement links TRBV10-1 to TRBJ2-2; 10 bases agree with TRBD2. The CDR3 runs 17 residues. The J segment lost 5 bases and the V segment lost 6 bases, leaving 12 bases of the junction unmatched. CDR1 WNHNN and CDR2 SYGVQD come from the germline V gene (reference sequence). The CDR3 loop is CASRGEAGGPWTGELFF. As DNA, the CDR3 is TGCGCCAGCAGGGGGGAAGCGGGAGGGCCTTGGACCGGGGAGCTGTTTTTT.

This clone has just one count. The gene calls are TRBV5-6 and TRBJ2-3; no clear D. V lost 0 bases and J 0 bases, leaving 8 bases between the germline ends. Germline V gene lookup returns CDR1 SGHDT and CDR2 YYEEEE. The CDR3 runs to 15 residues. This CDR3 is CASSLGLVSTDTQYF. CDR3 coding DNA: TGTGCCAGCAGCTTGGGGCTAGTTAGCACAGATACGCAGTATTTT.

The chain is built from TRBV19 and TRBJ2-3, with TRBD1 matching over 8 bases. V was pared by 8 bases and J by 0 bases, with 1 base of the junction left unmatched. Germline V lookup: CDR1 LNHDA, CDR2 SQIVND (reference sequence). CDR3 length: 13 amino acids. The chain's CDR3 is CASGDRSTDTQYF. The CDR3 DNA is TGTGCCAGTGGGGACAGGAGCACAGATACGCAGTATTTT. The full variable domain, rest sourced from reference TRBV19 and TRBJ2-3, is DGGITQSPKYLFRKEGQNVTLSCEQNLNHDAMYWYRQDPGQGLRLIYYSQIVNDFQKGDIAEGYSVSREKKESFPLTVTSAQKNPTAFYLCASGDRSTDTQYFGPGTRLTVL.

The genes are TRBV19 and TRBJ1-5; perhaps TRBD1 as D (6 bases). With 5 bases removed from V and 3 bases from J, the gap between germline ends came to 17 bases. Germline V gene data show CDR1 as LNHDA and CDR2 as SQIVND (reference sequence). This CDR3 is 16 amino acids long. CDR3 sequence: CASSPFLTGINQPQHF. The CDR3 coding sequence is TGTGCCAGTAGTCCATTCCTTACAGGGATCAATCAGCCCCAGCATTTT.

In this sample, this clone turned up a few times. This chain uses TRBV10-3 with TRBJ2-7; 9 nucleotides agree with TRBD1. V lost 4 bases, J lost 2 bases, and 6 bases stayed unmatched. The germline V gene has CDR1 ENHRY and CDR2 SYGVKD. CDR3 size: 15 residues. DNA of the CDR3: TGTGCCATCAGTGGACCGGGGACAGGGACCTACGAGCAGTACTTC. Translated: CAISGPGTGTYEQYF.

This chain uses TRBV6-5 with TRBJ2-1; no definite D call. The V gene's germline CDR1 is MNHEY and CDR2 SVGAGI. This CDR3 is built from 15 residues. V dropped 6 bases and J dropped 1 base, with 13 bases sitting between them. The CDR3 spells CASRYGGISYNEQFF. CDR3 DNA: TGTGCCAGCAGGTACGGCGGTATATCCTACAATGAGCAGTTCTTC.

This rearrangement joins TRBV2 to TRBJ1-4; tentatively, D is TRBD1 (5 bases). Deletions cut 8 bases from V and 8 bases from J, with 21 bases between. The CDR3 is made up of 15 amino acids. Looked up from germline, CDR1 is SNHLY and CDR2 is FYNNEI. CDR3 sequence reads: CASLSTGGAHEKLFF. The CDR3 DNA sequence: TGTGCCAGCCTATCGACCGGTGGGGCACACGAAAAACTGTTTTTT. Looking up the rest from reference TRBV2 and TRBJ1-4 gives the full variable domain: EPEVTQTPSHQVTQMGQEVILRCVPISNHLYFYWYRQILGQKVEFLVSFYNNEISEKSEIFDDQFSVERPDGSNFTLKIRSTKLEDSAMYFCASLSTGGAHEKLFFGSGTQLSVL.

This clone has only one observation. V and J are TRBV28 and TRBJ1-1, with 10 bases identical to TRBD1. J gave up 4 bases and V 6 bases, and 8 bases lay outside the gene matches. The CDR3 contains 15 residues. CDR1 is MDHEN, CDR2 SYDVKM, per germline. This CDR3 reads CASSYRTGGGTEAFF. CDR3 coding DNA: TGTGCCAGCAGCTATCGGACAGGGGGAGGCACTGAAGCTTTCTTT.

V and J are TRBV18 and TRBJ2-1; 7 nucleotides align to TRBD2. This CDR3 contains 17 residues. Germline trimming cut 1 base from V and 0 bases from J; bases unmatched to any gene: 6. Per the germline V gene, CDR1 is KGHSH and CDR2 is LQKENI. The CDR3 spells CASSPLPAGSSYNEQFF. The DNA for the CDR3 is TGTGCCAGCTCACCACTTCCAGCGGGAAGCTCCTACAATGAGCAGTTCTTC.

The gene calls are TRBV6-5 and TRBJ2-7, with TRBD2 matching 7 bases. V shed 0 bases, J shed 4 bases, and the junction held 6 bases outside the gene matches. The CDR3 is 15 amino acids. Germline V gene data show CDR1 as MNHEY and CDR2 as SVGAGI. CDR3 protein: CASSYSRAGYYEQYF. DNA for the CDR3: TGTGCCAGCAGTTACTCGAGAGCGGGGTATTACGAGCAGTACTTC.

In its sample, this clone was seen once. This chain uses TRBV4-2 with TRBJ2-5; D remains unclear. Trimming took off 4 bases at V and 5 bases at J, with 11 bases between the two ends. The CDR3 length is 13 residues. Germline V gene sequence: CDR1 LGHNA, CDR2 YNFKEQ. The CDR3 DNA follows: TGTGCCAGCAGCCGCTCACTCGAGGAGACCCAGTACTTC. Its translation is CASSRSLEETQYF.

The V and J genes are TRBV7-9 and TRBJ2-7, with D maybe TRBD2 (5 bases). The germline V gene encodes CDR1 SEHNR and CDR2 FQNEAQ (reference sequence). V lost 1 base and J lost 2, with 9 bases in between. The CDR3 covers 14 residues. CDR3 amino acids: CASSLGQRPYEQYF. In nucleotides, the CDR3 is TGTGCCAGCAGCTTAGGGCAGCGGCCCTACGAGCAGTACTTC.

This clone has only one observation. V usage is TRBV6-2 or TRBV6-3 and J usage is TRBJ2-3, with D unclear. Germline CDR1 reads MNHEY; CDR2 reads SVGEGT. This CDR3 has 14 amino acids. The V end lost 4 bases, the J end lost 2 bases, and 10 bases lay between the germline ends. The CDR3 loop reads CASSSLGTTDTQYF. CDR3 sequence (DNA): TGTGCCAGCAGTTCCCTGGGCACCACAGATACGCAGTATTTT.